A selection of T cell receptor beta chains follows, all from one sample in a study of T cells in tumors after PD-1 blockade. The method was immunoSEQ multiplex PCR; TCRdb's version includes in-frame clones alone and lacks a portion of them. Here the sample spans more than 40,000 clones, over 70% being singletons. This specimen was PBMCs, taken before anti-PD-1 treatment. These receptors were taken from a human donor with basal cell carcinoma. Both conserved end residues are part of each CDR3. The D gene is left open where the match is weak. Some rows have no size entry. The others give once, few or many, or a class for an expanded clone.

clone_size | d_call | j_call | v_call | cdr3_nt | cdr3_aa
few | - | TRBJ2-5 | TRBV13 | TGTGCCAGCAGCTTAGAAGGGGGGAAGACCCAGTACTTC | CASSLEGGKTQYF
- | - | TRBJ1-4 | TRBV27 | TGTGCCAGCAGTTTAGACCGTTACGGGGAAAAACTGTTTTTT | CASSLDRYGEKLFF
- | - | TRBJ2-3 | TRBV6-1 | TGTGCCAGCAGTGAGAGGGCGGGCGGGTATAGCACAGATACGCAGTATTTT | CASSERAGGYSTDTQYF
- | - | TRBJ2-6 | TRBV28 | TGTGCCAGCAATACAGGGTTTTTGGTCGCTGGGGCCAACGTCCTGACTTTC | CASNTGFLVAGANVLTF
- | - | TRBJ1-4 | TRBV6-5 | TGTGCCAGCAGCGTCTTTTCGCCGAATGAAAAACTGTTTTTT | CASSVFSPNEKLFF
- | TRBD2 | TRBJ2-3 | TRBV3-1/TRBV3-2 | TGTGCCAGCAGCAGGGGCCCAAGCGGGGCTGCAGATACGCAGTATTTT | CASSRGPSGAADTQYF
- | TRBD1 | TRBJ1-4 | TRBV13 | TGTGCCAGCAGCCTAGGACAGGGGCAAGGGGAAAAACTGTTTTTT | CASSLGQGQGEKLFF
- | TRBD2 | TRBJ2-3 | TRBV6-4 | TGTGCCAGCAGTGACCAAAGCGGGGGGGCTACAGATACGCAGTATTTT | CASSDQSGGATDTQYF
- | - | TRBJ1-2 | TRBV14 | TGTGCCAGCAGCCCGGGGCTCTATGGCTACACCTTC | CASSPGLYGYTF
few | - | TRBJ2-2 | TRBV6-2/TRBV6-3 | TGTGCCAGCAGTAAAACAGGGTTTCGGACCGGGGAGCTGTTTTTT | CASSKTGFRTGELFF
- | TRBD1 | TRBJ1-5 | TRBV5-8 | TGTGCCAGCAGCTTGACCAGGGGGCGCAATCAGCCCCAGCATTTT | CASSLTRGRNQPQHF
- | - | TRBJ1-2 | TRBV5-1 | TGCGCCAGCAGCTCGGGGGGCAACTATGGCTACACCTTC | CASSSGGNYGYTF
- | TRBD2 | TRBJ2-3 | TRBV28 | TGTGCCAGCAGTTTGGGAGGGGCAGATACGCAGTATTTT | CASSLGGADTQYF
once | - | TRBJ2-7 | TRBV20-1 | TGCAGTCTTAGGGAATTCGGCGAGCAGTACTTC | CSLREFGEQYF
few | - | TRBJ2-5 | TRBV18 | TGTGCCAGCTCACAAGGTTTCCAAGAGACCCAGTACTTC | CASSQGFQETQYF